This TCR beta chain is drawn from a study of cytomegalovirus exposure and HLA in healthy donors. Study-wide results and caveats: There were some public TCRs occurring in many donors, but most TCR sequences were rare. The authors confirmed in vitro that a few CMV-associated chains were specific for CMV antigens. About 150 TCR beta chains were listed as cytomegalovirus-associated.

Assay used: immunoSEQ multiplex PCR; TCRdb lists only in-frame clones, some missing. Here the sample spans some 320,000 clones, 87% being singletons. Note on this clone: The target antigen is unknown.

Trimming cost V 4 bases and J 8 bases, with 14 bases left between them. CDR3 size: 14 residues. CDR1 is SGHDN and CDR2 is FVKESK in the germline V gene. The chain carries TRBV14 and TRBJ1-4, with D perhaps TRBD1 (6 bases). The TCR comes from a woman in her twenties or thirties in good health and CMV-seropositive. The material sequenced was PBMCs. The CDR3 DNA is TGTGCCAGCAGCCGAGGGGGGGCTGAAGAAAAACTGTTTTTT. It yields the protein CASSRGGAEEKLFF.